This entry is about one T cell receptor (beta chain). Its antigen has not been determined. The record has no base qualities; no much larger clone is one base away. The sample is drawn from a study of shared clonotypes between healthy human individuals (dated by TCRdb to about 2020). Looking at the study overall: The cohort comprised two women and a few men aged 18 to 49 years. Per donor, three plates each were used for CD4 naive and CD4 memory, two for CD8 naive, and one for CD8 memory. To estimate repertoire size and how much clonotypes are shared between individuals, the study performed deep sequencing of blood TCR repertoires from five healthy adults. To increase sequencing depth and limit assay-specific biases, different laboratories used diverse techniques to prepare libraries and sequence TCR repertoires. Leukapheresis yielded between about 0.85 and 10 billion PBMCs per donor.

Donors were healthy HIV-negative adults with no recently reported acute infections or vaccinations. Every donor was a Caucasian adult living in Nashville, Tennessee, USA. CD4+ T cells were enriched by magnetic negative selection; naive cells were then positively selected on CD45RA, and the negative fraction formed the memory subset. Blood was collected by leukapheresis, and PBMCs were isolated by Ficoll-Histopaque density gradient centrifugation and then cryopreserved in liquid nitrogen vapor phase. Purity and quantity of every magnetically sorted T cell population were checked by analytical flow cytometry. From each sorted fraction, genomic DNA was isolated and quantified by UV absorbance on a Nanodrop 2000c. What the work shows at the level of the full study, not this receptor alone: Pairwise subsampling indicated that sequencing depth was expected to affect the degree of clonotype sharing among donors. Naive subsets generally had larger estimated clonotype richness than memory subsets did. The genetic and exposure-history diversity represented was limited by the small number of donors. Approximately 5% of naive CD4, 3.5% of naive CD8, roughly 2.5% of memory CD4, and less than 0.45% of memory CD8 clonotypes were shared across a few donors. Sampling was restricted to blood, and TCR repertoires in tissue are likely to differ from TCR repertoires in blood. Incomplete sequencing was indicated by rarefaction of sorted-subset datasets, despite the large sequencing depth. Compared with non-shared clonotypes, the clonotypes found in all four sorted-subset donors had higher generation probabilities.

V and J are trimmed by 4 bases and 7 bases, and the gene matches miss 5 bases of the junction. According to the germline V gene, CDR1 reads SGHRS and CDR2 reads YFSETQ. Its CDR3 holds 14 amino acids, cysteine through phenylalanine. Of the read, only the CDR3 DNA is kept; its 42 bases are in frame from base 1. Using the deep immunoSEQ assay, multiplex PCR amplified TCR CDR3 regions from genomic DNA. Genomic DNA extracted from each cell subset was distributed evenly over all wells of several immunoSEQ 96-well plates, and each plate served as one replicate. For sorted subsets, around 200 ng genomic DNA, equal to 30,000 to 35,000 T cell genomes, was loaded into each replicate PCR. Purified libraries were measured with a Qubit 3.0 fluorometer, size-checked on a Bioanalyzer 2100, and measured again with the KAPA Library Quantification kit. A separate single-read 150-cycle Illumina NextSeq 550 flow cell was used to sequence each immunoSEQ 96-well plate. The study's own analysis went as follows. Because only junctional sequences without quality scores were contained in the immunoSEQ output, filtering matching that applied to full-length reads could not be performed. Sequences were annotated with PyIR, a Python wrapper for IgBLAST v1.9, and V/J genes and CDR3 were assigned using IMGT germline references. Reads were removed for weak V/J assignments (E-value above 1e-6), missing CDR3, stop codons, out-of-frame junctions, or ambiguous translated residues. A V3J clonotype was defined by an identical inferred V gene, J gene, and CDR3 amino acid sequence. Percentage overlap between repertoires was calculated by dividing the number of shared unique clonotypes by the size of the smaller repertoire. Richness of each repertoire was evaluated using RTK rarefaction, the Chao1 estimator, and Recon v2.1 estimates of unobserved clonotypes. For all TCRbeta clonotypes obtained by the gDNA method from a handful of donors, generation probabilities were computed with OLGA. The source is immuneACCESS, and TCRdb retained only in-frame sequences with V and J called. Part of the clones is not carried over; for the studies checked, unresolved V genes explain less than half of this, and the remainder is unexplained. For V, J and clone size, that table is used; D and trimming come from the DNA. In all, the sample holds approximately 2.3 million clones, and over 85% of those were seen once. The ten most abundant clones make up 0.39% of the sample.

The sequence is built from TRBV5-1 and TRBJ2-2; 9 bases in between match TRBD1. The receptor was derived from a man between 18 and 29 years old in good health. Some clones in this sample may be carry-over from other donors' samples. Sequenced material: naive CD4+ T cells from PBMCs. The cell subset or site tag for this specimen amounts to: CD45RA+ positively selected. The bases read TGCGCCAGCAGCGAAAACAGGGGGCACGGGGAGCTGTTTTTT. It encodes CASSENRGHGELFF.